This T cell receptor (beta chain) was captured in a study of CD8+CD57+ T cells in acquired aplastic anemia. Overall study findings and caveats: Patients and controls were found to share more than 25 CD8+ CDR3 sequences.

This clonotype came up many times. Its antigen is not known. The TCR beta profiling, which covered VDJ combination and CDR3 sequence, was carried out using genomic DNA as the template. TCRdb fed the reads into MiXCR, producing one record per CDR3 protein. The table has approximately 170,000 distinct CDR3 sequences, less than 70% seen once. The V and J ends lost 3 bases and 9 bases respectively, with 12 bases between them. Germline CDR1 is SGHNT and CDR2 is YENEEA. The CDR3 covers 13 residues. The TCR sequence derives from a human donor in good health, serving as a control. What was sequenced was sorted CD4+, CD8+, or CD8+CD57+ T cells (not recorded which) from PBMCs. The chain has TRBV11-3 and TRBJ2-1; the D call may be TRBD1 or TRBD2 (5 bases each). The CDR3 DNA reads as TGTGCCAGCAGCTTCAGTAGGGACGGTGAGCAGTTCTTC. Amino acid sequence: CASSFSRDGEQFF. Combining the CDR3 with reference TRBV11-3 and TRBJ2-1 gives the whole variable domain EAGVVQSPRYKIIEKKQPVAFWCNPISGHNTLYWYLQNLGQGPELLIRYENEEAVDDSQLPKDRFSAERLKGVDSTLKIQPAELGDSAVYLCASSFSRDGEQFFGPGTRLTVL.